Listed here are 32 T cell receptor beta chains from one sample, sequenced in a study of metastatic and nonmetastatic thyroid tumors. TCRdb re-called the PCR reads with MiXCR. The profile covers 9,000 to 15,000 clones, with around 30% appearing a single time and about an eighth taken by the ten largest. Each patient came to thyroid surgery without any prior treatment (of any kind). Sequencing was performed on tumor tissue. These TCRs come from a female donor with papillary thyroid cancer or a benign thyroid nodule (not recorded which). Some clones in this sample may be carry-over from other donors' samples.

There are a few counts of this clone. An end of the junction differs from the germline gene, which may be a read error. The J gene is TRBJ2-1, the V gene TRBV12-3 or TRBV12-4, with TRBD1 as a possible D gene (6 bases). The CDR3 has 17 residues. CDR3 nucleotide sequence: TGTGCCAGCATTGGGGGCCTAGGAATTAACTCCTACAATGAGCATTTCTTC. The encoded protein is CASIGGLGINSYNEHFF.

This clone has at least ten counts. This sample includes further DNA sequences coding for the same CDR3. The chain combines TRBV12-3 or TRBV12-4 with TRBJ2-1, with D maybe TRBD2 (6 bases). The V end was cut by 6 bases, the J end by 7 bases, with 13 bases between. This CDR3 is built from 13 residues. As DNA, the CDR3 is TGTGCCAGCAGCTTCGGGACTCTTAATGAGCAGTTCTTC. It is translated as CASSFGTLNEQFF.

This clone is termed large. J is TRBJ2-7 and V is TRBV20-1; 8 nucleotides line up with TRBD1. J was trimmed by 2 bases and V by 3 bases; bases with no gene match: 21. CDR1 and CDR2 from the germline V gene are DFQATT and SNEGSKA (reference sequence). The length of the CDR3 is 19 residues. The CDR3 loop is CSARSLLIRPGQETYEQYF. CDR3 in DNA: TGCAGTGCTAGGAGCTTATTAATCCGCCCGGGACAGGAGACCTACGAGCAGTACTTC.

This clone was found many times. The same CDR3 can be traced to other DNA sequences in this sample. CDR3 amino acids: CAGGGGEQYF. The DNA for the CDR3 is TGCGCCGGTGGGGGGGGCGAGCAGTACTTC. This chain connects TRBV5-1 to TRBJ2-7; 7 nucleotides line up with TRBD2. V was clipped by 10 bases and J by 6 bases; unmatched bases: 4. The CDR3 has 10 amino acids. Germline lookup yields CDR1 SGHRS and CDR2 YFSETQ.

The V and J genes are TRBV4-3 and TRBJ1-2; the D gene is possibly TRBD1 (5 bases). V gave up 1 base and J gave up 6 bases, with 12 bases separating them. The CDR3 is made up of 14 amino acids. Germline CDR1 LGHNA, CDR2 YSLEER. DNA of the CDR3: TGCGCCAGCAGCCAAGGCAGGGTTGTGGATGGCTACACCTTC. Its translation: CASSQGRVVDGYTF.

This chain joins TRBV20-1 and TRBJ1-2; D remains ambiguous. The germline gives CDR1 DFQATT, CDR2 SNEGSKA (reference sequence). The CDR3 has 14 residues. Trimming took off 3 bases at V and 5 bases at J, with 16 bases between the two ends. The CDR3 bases are TGCAGTGCTAGTCTCCAGATGTTAGGGTATGGCTACACCTTC. This codes for CSASLQMLGYGYTF.

The V and J genes are TRBV2 and TRBJ2-1; D not resolved. Germline CDR1 and CDR2: SNHLY and FYNNEI. The CDR3 contains 13 residues. The V and J ends lost 2 bases and 7 bases respectively, with 9 bases between them. The CDR3 DNA follows: TGTGCCAGCAGTGAATTGCGATGGAATGAGCAGTTCTTC. Translating it yields CASSELRWNEQFF. Variable domain in full (rest from reference TRBV2 and TRBJ2-1): EPEVTQTPSHQVTQMGQEVILRCVPISNHLYFYWYRQILGQKVEFLVSFYNNEISEKSEIFDDQFSVERPDGSNFTLKIRSTKLEDSAMYFCASSELRWNEQFFGPGTRLTVL.

Sample share makes this clone medium-sized. This chain joins TRBV20-1 and TRBJ2-2, with a tentative D call TRBD2 (7 bases). The CDR3 sequence is 17 residues long. Germline CDR1 is DFQATT and CDR2 is SNEGSKA (reference sequence). The V gene lost 0 bases and the J gene lost 5 bases, with 19 bases spanning the gap. CDR3 region: CSARDRGGGRVTGELFF. The CDR3 nucleotides are TGCAGTGCTAGAGATCGAGGGGGGGGCCGAGTAACCGGGGAGCTGTTTTTT.

As regards this clone: The junction does not match germline at one end; this may be a read error. For the CDR3, the DNA is TGCAGTGCAACTGGACTAGCCGGAACCTACGAGCACTACTTC. Translated, it gives CSATGLAGTYEHYF. The V call is TRBV20-1, the J call TRBJ2-7; 8 bases line up with TRBD2. The CDR3 is 14 residues long. CDR1 is DFQATT and CDR2 is SNEGSKA in the germline V gene (reference sequence).

Details on this clone: One junction end disagrees with the germline gene, perhaps due to a read error. The chain employs TRBV6-1 and TRBJ1-2, with 7 bases that match TRBD1. From germline, CDR1 is MNHNS and CDR2 SASEGT. The CDR3 covers 15 residues. The chain's CDR3 is CAISEGTARVYGYTF. As DNA, the CDR3 is TGTGCCATCAGTGAAGGGACAGCTCGGGTCTATGGCTACACCTTC.

In this sample, this clone turned up once. The V and J genes are TRBV30 and TRBJ2-2; 10 bases fit TRBD2. With V trimmed by 5 bases and J by 7 bases, 7 bases remained unmatched. Germline assignment: CDR1 GTSNPN and CDR2 SVGIG (reference sequence). This CDR3 comprises 14 residues. The chain's CDR3 is CAWAPKREGGELFF. The CDR3 nucleotides read TGTGCCTGGGCACCCAAGCGGGAGGGCGGGGAGCTGTTTTTT.

In its sample, this clone was seen many times. The rearrangement joins TRBV3-1 to TRBJ2-5; unclear D gene. The CDR3 runs 13 residues. V shed 1 base and J shed 4 bases, with 7 bases lying between them. From germline, CDR1 is LGHDT and CDR2 YNNKEL (reference sequence). The CDR3 sequence: CASSQAYAETQYF. CDR3 sequence (DNA): TGTGCCAGCAGCCAAGCGTACGCAGAGACCCAGTACTTC.

This clone was recorded only once. The chain joins TRBV20-1 to TRBJ1-5; D is possibly TRBD1 (5 bases). CDR3 length: 18 residues. The V gene's germline CDR1 is DFQATT and CDR2 SNEGSKA (reference sequence). V lost 2 bases to trimming and J lost 0 bases, with 20 bases between them. CDR3 bases: TGCAGTGCTAGATGGTCCGGGACCCAATCTAATAGCAATCAGCCCCAGCATTTT. Translated: CSARWSGTQSNSNQPQHF.

At least ten counts were recorded for this clone. This may stem from a read error, because a much larger clone lies one nucleotide away. The genes are TRBV25-1 and TRBJ1-2; D is unclear. CDR1 is MGHDK, CDR2 SYGVNS, per germline. The CDR3 is 12 residues long. V was pared by 4 bases and J by 2 bases, with 5 bases between. For the CDR3, the DNA is TGTGCCAGCAGTGTGACAAACTATGGCTACACCTTC. This codes for CASSVTNYGYTF.

This clone was recorded at least ten times. The V gene is TRBV29-1, the J gene TRBJ1-2; the D is unclear. The germline gives CDR1 SQVTM, CDR2 ANQGSEA. V lost 7 bases to trimming and J lost 8 bases, with 14 bases between them. The CDR3 is made up of 11 amino acids. The CDR3 loop reads CSAVEGGGYTF. DNA of the CDR3: TGCAGCGCGGTAGAGGGAGGAGGCTACACCTTC.

This clone occurred many times. This chain connects TRBV7-2 to TRBJ1-4; 7 positions match TRBD1. This CDR3 region has 15 residues. V lost 5 bases and J lost 8; bases outside the gene matches: 11. CDR1 and CDR2 (germline): SGHTA, FQGNSA. CDR3 sequence (DNA): TGTGCCAGCAGCCCCAGGGCAGGGGGGAGCGAAAAACTGTTTTTT. Protein product: CASSPRAGGSEKLFF.

This clone was recorded a few times. The rearrangement uses TRBV28 and TRBJ2-7, with 7 bases that match TRBD2. With V trimmed by 3 bases and J by 0 bases, 14 bases remained unmatched. The CDR3 is 18 residues long. CDR1 is MDHEN, CDR2 SYDVKM, per germline. The CDR3 DNA follows: TGTGCCAGCAGTTTTAATCAAAAAACTAGCGTAACCTCCTACGAGCAGTACTTC. Translation gives CASSFNQKTSVTSYEQYF.

V is TRBV9 and J is TRBJ1-1; 10 nucleotides match TRBD1. Per the germline V gene, CDR1 is SGDLS and CDR2 is YYNGEE. CDR3 length: 17 amino acids. The V and J ends lost 3 bases and 1 base, in that order; junction bases with no gene match: 9. The CDR3 protein is CASSAVPGQGRNTEAFF. Written as DNA, the CDR3 is TGTGCCAGCAGCGCAGTCCCGGGACAGGGGAGGAACACTGAAGCTTTCTTT. Supplemented by reference TRBV9 and TRBJ1-1, the full variable domain reads DSGVTQTPKHLITATGQRVTLRCSPRSGDLSVYWYQQSLDQGLQFLIQYYNGEERAKGNILERFSAQQFPDLHSELNLSSLELGDSALYFCASSAVPGQGRNTEAFFGQGTRLTVV.

This clone was detected only a few times. V gene TRBV28 combines with J gene TRBJ1-1; TRBD1 might be the D (5 bases). Trimming cost V 5 bases and J 3 bases, with 10 bases left between them. The V gene's germline CDR1 is MDHEN and CDR2 SYDVKM. The CDR3 has 13 residues. As DNA, the CDR3 is TGTGCCAGCAGTATTCTCAGGGACACTGAAGCTTTCTTT. Amino acid sequence: CASSILRDTEAFF.

This clone was picked up one time. The chain has TRBV3-1 and TRBJ1-1; possible D gene TRBD1, 6 bases. The germline V gene encodes CDR1 LGHDT and CDR2 YNNKEL (reference sequence). Between the trimmed V and J ends, which lost 0 bases and 7 bases, there was a span of 9 bases. CDR3 length equals 13 residues. The CDR3 here is CASSQDRQDEAFF. CDR3 DNA sequence: TGTGCCAGCAGCCAAGATCGACAGGATGAAGCTTTCTTT.

V usage is TRBV19 and J usage is TRBJ2-7; 8 bases align to TRBD1. With 5 bases clipped from V and 3 bases from J, the junction kept 12 bases outside the gene matches. Germline V gene lookup returns CDR1 LNHDA and CDR2 SQIVND (reference sequence). This CDR3 has 16 amino acids. CDR3 coding DNA: TGTGCCAGTAGTCCCGGACAGGGTCAAACCCACTACGAGCAGTACTTC. It is translated as CASSPGQGQTHYEQYF.

This chain joins TRBV3-1 and TRBJ2-7; 8 positions match TRBD2. V was pared by 4 bases and J by 3 bases, with 11 bases of the junction left unmatched. There are 16 residues in the CDR3. The germline CDR1 and CDR2 sequences are LGHDT and YNNKEL (reference sequence). The DNA for the CDR3 is TGTGCCAGCAGCCCCAAGAGCGCCGGGACTAGCTACGAGCAGTACTTC. Amino acid sequence: CASSPKSAGTSYEQYF.

The V gene is TRBV27, the J gene TRBJ2-7; the D gene is possibly TRBD1 (7 bases). The V gene lost 4 bases and the J gene lost 6 bases, with 13 bases spanning the gap. The CDR3 spans 13 residues. Germline V gene data show CDR1 as MNHEY and CDR2 as SMNVEV (reference sequence). CDR3 protein: CASSWDQGGEQYF. In nucleotides, the CDR3 is TGTGCCAGCAGTTGGGACCAGGGGGGCGAGCAGTACTTC.

This clone was seen a single time. The rearrangement links TRBV3-1 to TRBJ2-1; D is unclear. The germline V and J ends were trimmed by 0 bases and 7 bases, with 13 bases remaining between them. The CDR3 spans 15 residues. Germline V gene lookup returns CDR1 LGHDT and CDR2 YNNKEL (reference sequence). The CDR3 sequence is CASSQDPSGFNEQFF. The CDR3 DNA follows: TGTGCCAGCAGCCAAGACCCTTCGGGTTTTAATGAGCAGTTCTTC.

In its sample, this clone ranks as medium-sized. This chain uses TRBV19 with TRBJ1-2; D gene unclear. The V gene's germline CDR1 is LNHDA and CDR2 SQIVND (reference sequence). The CDR3 has 14 residues. V lost 4 bases, J lost 6 bases, and 15 bases lay in between. Here the CDR3 DNA reads TGTGCCAGTAGTACGGGCCTTAATGACCATGGCTACACCTTC. Amino acids: CASSTGLNDHGYTF.

In this sample, this clone is medium-sized. The gene calls are TRBV4-3 and TRBJ2-7, with D perhaps matching TRBD2 (5 bases). The germline V gene encodes CDR1 LGHNA and CDR2 YSLEER. With 2 bases removed from V and 1 base from J, the gap between germline ends came to 15 bases. CDR3 length equals 16 residues. CDR3 bases: TGCGCCAGCAGCCAATACCACCTAGCAGAATCCTACGAGCAGTACTTC. It specifies CASSQYHLAESYEQYF.

The chain uses TRBV29-1 and TRBJ1-1; perhaps TRBD1 as D (5 bases). V lost 7 bases and J 2 bases, leaving 17 bases between the germline ends. This CDR3 is 14 amino acids long. CDR1 and CDR2 from the germline V gene are SQVTM and ANQGSEA. DNA of the CDR3: TGCAGCGCCATGTTGGGTGACAGTAACACTGAAGCTTTCTTT. This gives the protein CSAMLGDSNTEAFF.

This chain connects TRBV20-1 to TRBJ2-1, with 9 bases lining up with TRBD2. The ends lost 6 bases at V and 1 base at J; junction bases unmatched: 10. The CDR3 runs 16 residues. The germline V gene has CDR1 DFQATT and CDR2 SNEGSKA (reference sequence). The CDR3, as DNA: TGCAGTGCACATTTCCGGAGCGGGAGGTCCTACAATGAGCAGTTCTTC. The encoded protein is CSAHFRSGRSYNEQFF.

Judged by abundance, this clone is medium-sized (0.01 to 0.1%). This chain joins TRBV12-3 or TRBV12-4 and TRBJ1-2; D is undetermined. The CDR3 contains 13 residues. Between the trimmed V and J ends, which lost 6 bases and 8 bases, there was a span of 16 bases. CDR3 loop: CASSILGYRGYTF. CDR3 nucleotide sequence: TGTGCCAGCAGCATTCTGGGGTATAGGGGCTACACCTTC.

At least ten counts were recorded for this clone. The CDR3 sequence: CASSRVKNTGELFF. The CDR3 coding sequence is TGTGCCAGCAGCCGAGTAAAGAACACCGGGGAGCTGTTTTTT. V and J are TRBV3-1 and TRBJ2-2; no clear D. Trimming cost V 4 bases and J 1 base, with 7 bases left between them. The CDR3 covers 14 residues. CDR1 is LGHDT, CDR2 YNNKEL, per germline (reference sequence).

This clone was observed a single time. This chain connects TRBV20-1 to TRBJ2-5; TRBD2 is a possible D gene (6 bases). The germline V and J ends were trimmed by 3 bases and 9 bases, with 20 bases remaining between them. Germline CDR1 reads DFQATT; CDR2 reads SNEGSKA (reference sequence). This CDR3 region has 14 residues. CDR3 in DNA: TGCAGTGCTAGTCAAGACGGGGGTTCTGAGGCCCAGTACTTC. Translated, it gives CSASQDGGSEAQYF.

This clone was seen more than once but under ten times. Germline is not matched at one junction end, which may reflect a read error. The chain employs TRBV6-4 and TRBJ2-6, with 9 bases aligning to TRBD2. CDR1 is MRHNA, CDR2 SNTAGT, per germline. This CDR3 contains 17 residues. As DNA, the CDR3 is TGTGCCAGAGTGGAGCGGGGGGCGACAACTGGGGCCAACGTCCTTACTTTC. This translates into CARVERGATTGANVLTF.